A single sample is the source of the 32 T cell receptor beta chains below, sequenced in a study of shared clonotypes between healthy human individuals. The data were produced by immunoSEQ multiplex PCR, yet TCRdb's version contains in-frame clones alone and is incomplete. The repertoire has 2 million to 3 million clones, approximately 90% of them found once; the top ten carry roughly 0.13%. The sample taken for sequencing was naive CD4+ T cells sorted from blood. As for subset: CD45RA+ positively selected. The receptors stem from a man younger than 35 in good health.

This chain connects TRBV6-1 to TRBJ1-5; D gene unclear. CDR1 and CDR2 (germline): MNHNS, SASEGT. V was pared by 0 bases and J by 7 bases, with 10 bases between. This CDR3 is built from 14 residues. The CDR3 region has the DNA TGTGCCAGCAGTGAAGCAGGGAGGAGGCAGCCCCAGCATTTT. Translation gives CASSEAGRRQPQHF.

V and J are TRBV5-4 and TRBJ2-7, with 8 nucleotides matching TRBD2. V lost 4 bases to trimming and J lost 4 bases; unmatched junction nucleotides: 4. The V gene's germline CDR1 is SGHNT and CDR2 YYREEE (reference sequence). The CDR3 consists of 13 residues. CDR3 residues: CASSPSGSYEQYF. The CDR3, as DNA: TGTGCCAGCAGCCCTAGCGGGTCGTACGAGCAGTACTTC. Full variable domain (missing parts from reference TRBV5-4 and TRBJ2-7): ETGVTQSPTHLIKTRGQQVTLRCSSQSGHNTVSWYQQALGQGPQFIFQYYREEENGRGNFPPRFSGLQFPNYSSELNVNALELDDSALYLCASSPSGSYEQYFGPGTRLTVT.

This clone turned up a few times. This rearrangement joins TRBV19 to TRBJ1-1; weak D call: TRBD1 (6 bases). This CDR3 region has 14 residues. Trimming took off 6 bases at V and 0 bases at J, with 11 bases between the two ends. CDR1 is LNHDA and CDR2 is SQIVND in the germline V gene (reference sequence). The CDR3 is CASSLTGMNTEAFF. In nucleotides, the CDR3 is TGTGCCAGTAGCCTAACAGGGATGAACACTGAAGCTTTCTTT.

The CDR3 DNA sequence: TGTGCCAGCAGCCTGTCTAGCGGGGGCCCCTACGAGCAGTACTTC. It specifies CASSLSSGGPYEQYF. The V gene is TRBV7-6, the J gene TRBJ2-7, with 10 bases lining up with TRBD2. The V gene's germline CDR1 is SGHVS and CDR2 FNYEAQ. There are 15 residues in the CDR3. V dropped 5 bases and J dropped 2; count of bases not matched to a gene: 6.

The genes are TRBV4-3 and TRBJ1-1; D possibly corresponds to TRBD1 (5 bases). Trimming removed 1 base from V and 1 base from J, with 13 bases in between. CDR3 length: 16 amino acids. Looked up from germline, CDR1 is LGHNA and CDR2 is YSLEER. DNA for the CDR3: TGCGCCAGCAGCCAAGTGGGATGGGGCTCGAACACTGAAGCTTTCTTT. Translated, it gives CASSQVGWGSNTEAFF.

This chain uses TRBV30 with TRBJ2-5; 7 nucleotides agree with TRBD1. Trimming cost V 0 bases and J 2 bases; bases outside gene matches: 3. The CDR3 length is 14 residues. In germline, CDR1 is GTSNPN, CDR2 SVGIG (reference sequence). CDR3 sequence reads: CAWSVTGKQETQYF. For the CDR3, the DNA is TGTGCCTGGAGTGTGACAGGGAAGCAAGAGACCCAGTACTTC.

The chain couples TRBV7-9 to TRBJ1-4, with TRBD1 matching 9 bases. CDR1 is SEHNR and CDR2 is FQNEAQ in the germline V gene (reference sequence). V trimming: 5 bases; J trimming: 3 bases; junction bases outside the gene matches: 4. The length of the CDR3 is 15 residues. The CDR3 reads CASSIGQGSNEKLFF. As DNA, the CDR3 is TGTGCCAGCAGCATTGGACAGGGGTCTAATGAAAAACTGTTTTTT.

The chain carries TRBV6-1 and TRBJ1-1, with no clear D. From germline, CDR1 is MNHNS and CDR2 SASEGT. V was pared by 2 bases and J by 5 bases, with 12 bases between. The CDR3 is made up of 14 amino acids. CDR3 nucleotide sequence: TGTGCCAGCAGTGAAATTGGGGTGAGAACTGAAGCTTTCTTT. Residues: CASSEIGVRTEAFF.

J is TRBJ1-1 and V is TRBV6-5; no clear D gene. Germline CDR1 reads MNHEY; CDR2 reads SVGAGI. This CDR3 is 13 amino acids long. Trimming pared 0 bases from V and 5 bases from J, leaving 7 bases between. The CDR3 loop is CASSYSGPTEAFF. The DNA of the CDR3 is TGTGCCAGCAGTTACTCAGGGCCGACTGAAGCTTTCTTT.

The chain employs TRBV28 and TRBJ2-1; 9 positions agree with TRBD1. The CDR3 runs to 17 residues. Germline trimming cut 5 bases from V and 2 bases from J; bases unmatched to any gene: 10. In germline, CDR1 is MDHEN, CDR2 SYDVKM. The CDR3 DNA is TGTGCCAGCAGTCGACTCGGACAGGGGAGAACCTACAATGAGCAGTTCTTC. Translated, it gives CASSRLGQGRTYNEQFF.

In DNA, the CDR3 is TGTGCCAGCAGTTACCCGACAGGGGTATTAACCGGGGAGCTGTTTTTT. Its protein is CASSYPTGVLTGELFF. This rearrangement joins TRBV6-5 to TRBJ2-2; the match to TRBD1 covers 8 bases. Germline-derived CDR1 and CDR2 are MNHEY and SVGAGI. The CDR3 is made up of 16 amino acids. V lost 2 bases and J lost 5; bases outside the gene matches: 7.

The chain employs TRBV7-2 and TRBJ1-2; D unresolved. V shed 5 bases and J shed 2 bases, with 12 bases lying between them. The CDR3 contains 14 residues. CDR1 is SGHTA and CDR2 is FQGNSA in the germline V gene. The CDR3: CASSGELGNYGYTF. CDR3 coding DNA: TGTGCCAGCAGCGGTGAATTGGGAAACTATGGCTACACCTTC.

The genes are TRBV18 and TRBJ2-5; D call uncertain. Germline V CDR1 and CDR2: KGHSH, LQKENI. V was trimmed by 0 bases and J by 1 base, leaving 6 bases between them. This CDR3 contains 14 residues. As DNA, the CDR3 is TGTGCCAGCTCACCACCGTATTCCCAAGAGACCCAGTACTTC. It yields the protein CASSPPYSQETQYF. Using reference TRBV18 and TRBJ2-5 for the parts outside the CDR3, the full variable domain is NAGVMQNPRHLVRRRGQEARLRCSPMKGHSHVYWYRQLPEEGLKFMVYLQKENIIDESGMPKERFSAEFPKEGPSILRIQQVVRGDSAAYFCASSPPYSQETQYFGPGTRLLVL.

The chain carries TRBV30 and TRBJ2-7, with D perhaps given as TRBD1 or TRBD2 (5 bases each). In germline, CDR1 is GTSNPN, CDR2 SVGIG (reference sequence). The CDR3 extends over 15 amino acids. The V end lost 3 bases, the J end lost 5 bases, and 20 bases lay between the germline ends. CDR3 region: CAWRSLKGRQNEQYF. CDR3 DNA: TGTGCCTGGAGGTCCTTAAAGGGACGGCAAAACGAGCAGTACTTC.

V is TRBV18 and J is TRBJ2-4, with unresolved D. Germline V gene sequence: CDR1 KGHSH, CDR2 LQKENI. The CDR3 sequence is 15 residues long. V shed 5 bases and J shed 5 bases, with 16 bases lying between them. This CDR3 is CASSTLGRLENIQYF. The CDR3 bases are TGTGCCAGCTCAACGCTTGGACGGTTGGAAAACATTCAGTACTTC.

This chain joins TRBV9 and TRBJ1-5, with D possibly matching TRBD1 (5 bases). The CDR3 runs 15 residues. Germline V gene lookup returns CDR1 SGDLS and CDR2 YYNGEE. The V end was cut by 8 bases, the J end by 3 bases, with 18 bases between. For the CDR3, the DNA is TGTGCCAGATTAGCGGGGGGAACGTACAATCAGCCCCAGCATTTT. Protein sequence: CARLAGGTYNQPQHF. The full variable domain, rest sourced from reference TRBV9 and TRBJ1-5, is DSGVTQTPKHLITATGQRVTLRCSPRSGDLSVYWYQQSLDQGLQFLIQYYNGEERAKGNILERFSAQQFPDLHSELNLSSLELGDSALYFCARLAGGTYNQPQHFGDGTRLSIL.

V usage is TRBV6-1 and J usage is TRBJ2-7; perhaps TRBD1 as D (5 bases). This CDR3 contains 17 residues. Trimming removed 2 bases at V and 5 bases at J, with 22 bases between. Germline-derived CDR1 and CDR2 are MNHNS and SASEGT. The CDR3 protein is CASSEMGLGRAYDEQYF. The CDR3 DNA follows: TGTGCCAGCAGTGAAATGGGCCTCGGCAGGGCGTATGACGAGCAGTACTTC.

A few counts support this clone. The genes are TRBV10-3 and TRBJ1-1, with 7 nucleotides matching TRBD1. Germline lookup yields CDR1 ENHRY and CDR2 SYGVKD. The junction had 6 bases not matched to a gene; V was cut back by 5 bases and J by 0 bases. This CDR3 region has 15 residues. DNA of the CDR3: TGTGCCATCAGTAAGGACAGGAGCCTGAACACTGAAGCTTTCTTT. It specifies CAISKDRSLNTEAFF.

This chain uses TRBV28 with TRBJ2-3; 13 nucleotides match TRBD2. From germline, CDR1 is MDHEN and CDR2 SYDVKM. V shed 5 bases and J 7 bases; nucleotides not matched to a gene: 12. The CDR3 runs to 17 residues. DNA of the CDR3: TGTGCCAGCAGTCCCCTGACTAGCGGGGGGTCCCCCTATACGCAGTATTTT. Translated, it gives CASSPLTSGGSPYTQYF.

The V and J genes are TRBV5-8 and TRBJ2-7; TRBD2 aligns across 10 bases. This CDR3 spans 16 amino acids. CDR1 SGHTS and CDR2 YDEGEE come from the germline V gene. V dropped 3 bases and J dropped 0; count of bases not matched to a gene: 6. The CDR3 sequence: CASSSQLAGPSYEQYF. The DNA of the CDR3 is TGTGCCAGCAGCTCACAACTAGCGGGGCCCTCCTACGAGCAGTACTTC. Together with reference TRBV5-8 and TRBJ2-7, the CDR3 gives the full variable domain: EAGVTQSPTHLIKTRGQQATLRCSPISGHTSVYWYQQALGLGLQFLLWYDEGEERNRGNFPPRFSGRQFPNYSSELNVNALELEDSALYLCASSSQLAGPSYEQYFGPGTRLTVT.

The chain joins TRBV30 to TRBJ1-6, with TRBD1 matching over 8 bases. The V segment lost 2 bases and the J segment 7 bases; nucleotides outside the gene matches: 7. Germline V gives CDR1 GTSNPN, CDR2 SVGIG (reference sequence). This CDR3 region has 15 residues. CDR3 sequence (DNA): TGTGCCTGGAGTATCAACAGGGGGTGGAATTCACCCCTCCACTTT. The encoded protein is CAWSINRGWNSPLHF.

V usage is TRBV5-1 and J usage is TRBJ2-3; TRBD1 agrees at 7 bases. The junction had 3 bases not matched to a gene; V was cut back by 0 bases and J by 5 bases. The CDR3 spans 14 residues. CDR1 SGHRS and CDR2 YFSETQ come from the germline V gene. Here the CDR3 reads CASSLGDREDTQYF. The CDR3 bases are TGCGCCAGCAGCTTGGGTGACAGGGAAGATACGCAGTATTTT. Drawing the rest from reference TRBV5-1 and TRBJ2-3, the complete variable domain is KAGVTQTPRYLIKTRGQQVTLSCSPISGHRSVSWYQQTPGQGLQFLFEYFSETQRNKGNFPGRFSGRQFSNSRSEMNVSTLELGDSALYLCASSLGDREDTQYFGPGTRLTVL.

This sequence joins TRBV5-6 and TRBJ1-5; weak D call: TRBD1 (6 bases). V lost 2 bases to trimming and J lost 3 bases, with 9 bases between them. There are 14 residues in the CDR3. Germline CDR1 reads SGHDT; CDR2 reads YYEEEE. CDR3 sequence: CASSFGTNNQPQHF. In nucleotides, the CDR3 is TGTGCCAGCAGCTTCGGGACAAACAATCAGCCCCAGCATTTT.

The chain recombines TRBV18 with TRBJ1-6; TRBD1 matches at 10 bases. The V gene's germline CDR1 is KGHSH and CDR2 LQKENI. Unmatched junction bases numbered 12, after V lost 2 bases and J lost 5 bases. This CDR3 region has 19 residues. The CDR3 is CASSPNARGQGFDNSPLHF. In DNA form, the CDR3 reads TGTGCCAGCTCACCAAATGCAAGGGGACAGGGGTTTGATAATTCACCCCTCCACTTT.

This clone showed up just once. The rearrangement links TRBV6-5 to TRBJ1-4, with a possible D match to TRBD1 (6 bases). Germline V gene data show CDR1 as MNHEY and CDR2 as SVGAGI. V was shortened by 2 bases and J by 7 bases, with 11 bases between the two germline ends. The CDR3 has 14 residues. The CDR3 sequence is CASSYAWTAEKLFF. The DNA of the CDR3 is TGTGCCAGCAGTTACGCATGGACAGCTGAAAAACTGTTTTTT.

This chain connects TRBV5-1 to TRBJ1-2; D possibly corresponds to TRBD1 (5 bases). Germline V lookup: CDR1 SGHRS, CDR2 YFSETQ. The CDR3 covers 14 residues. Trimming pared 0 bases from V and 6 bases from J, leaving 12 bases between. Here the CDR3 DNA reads TGCGCCAGCAGCTTGGGGCAGGGAGGGGATGGCTACACCTTC. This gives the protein CASSLGQGGDGYTF.

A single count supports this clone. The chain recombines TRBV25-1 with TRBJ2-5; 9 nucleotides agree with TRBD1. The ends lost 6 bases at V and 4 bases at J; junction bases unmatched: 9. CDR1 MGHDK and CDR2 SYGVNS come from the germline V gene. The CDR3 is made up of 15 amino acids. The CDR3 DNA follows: TGTGCCAGCAGGGGGGGACAGGGAAAAGCAGAGACCCAGTACTTC. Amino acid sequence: CASRGGQGKAETQYF.

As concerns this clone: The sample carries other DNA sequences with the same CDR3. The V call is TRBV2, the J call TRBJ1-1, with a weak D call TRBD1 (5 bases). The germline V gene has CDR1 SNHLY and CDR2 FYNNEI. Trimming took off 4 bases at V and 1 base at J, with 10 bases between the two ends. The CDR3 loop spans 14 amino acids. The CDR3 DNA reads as TGTGCCAGCAGTGGCCTTAGGGGGAACACTGAAGCTTTCTTT. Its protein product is CASSGLRGNTEAFF.

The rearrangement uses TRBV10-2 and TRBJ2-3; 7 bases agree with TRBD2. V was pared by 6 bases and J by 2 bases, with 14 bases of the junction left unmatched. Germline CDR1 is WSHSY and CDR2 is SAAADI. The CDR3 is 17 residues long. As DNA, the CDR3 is TGCGCCAGCAGCCAAGACACGGGACTACCGAACACAGATACGCAGTATTTT. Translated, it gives CASSQDTGLPNTDTQYF.

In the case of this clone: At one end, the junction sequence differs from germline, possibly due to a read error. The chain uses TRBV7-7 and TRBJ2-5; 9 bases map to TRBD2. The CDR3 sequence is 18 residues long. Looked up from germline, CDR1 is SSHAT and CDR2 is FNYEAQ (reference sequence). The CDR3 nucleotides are TGTGCTAGCAGCTTAGGGGCCAAGGCGGGAGGGCCTGGAGAGACCCAGTACTTC. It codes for CASSLGAKAGGPGETQYF.

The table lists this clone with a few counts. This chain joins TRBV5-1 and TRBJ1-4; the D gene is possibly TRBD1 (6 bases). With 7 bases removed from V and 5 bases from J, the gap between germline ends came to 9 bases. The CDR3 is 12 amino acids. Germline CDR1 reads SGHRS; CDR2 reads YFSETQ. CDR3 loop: CASRGLNEKLFF. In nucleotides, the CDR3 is TGCGCCAGCCGGGGGCTGAATGAAAAACTGTTTTTT.

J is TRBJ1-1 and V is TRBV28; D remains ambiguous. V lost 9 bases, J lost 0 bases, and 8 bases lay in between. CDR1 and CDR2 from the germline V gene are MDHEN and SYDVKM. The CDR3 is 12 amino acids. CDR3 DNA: TGTGCCAGTAATGATTTGAACACTGAAGCTTTCTTT. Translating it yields CASNDLNTEAFF.